This TCR beta chain was retrieved from a study of T cells in Graves' hyperthyroidism and ophthalmopathy (dated by TCRdb to between 2017 and 2020). Looking at the study overall: Peripheral blood samples were taken at initial diagnosis, before any treatment was given. The paper describes TCR Vbeta CDR3 sequencing of around 130 peripheral blood samples, made up of under 50 ophthalmopathy patients, roughly 75 hyperthyroidism patients and roughly 17 progressor patients. To identify distinguishing TCR V-J signatures, a discovery cohort of 95 to 100 patients was used, comprising 43 with Graves' ophthalmopathy and some 60 with stable Graves' hyperthyroidism. After blood sampling, hyperthyroidism patients were treated with methimazole at a starting dose of 30 mg daily, and ophthalmopathy patients were treated with high-dose intravenous methylprednisolone. Whether ophthalmopathy could be predicted prospectively was tested in an independent validation cohort made up of roughly 19 hyperthyroidism patients plus 17 patients who later progressed to ophthalmopathy. The 95 to 100 discovery patients were randomly split 7:3 into training and test sets. Thyroid tissue and blood T-cell repertoires from six or seven Graves' hyperthyroidism patients were also compared in the study.

Study-wide conclusions, independent of this receptor: In validation, the model predicted progression to ophthalmopathy a median of approximately 6.6 months before onset, with roughly 71% sensitivity and around 76% specificity. Most expanded thyroid clonotypes (frequency above 0.001) were also detected in blood, suggesting blood repertoires may reflect thyroid immune responses. No statistical method was used to fix the sample size in advance, and group allocation was not hidden from the investigators. Ophthalmopathy was separated from stable hyperthyroidism by a 13 V-J signature model, with over 85% sensitivity and around 81% specificity obtained in cross-validation and 80%/75% obtained in testing.

The TCR beta CDR3 regions were amplified from the RNA transcripts. A first-round RT-PCR of the TCR CDR3 used the HTBI primer set with the Qiagen OneStep RT-PCR kit. The libraries were constructed in a second round of multiplex PCR and then size-selected and purified. The libraries were sequenced on an Illumina HiSeq2000 using paired-end 100 bp reads. In the original analysis: SOAPnuke was used to process the raw data, removing reads that contained adapters or uncalled bases, had a mean Phred below 15, or lacked an exact match to the constant primer or identifier. COPE v1.2.5 was used to merge the high-quality paired reads, and each unique nucleotide sequence was defined as a clonotype. Clonotypes were aligned to IMGT TRBV, TRBD and TRBJ reference segments using MiTCR v1.1. Analysis was restricted to V-J combinations with a frequency above 0.0001, which covered approximately 99% of repertoires. The TCS score was defined as F50 (clonal expansion) divided by E x V (chaos), with BLOSUM62-based TCRdist calculated between CDR3 peptides within each V-J. Welch's t-statistics and random forest reduced some 510 V-J features to 10 to 15, which were used in a naive Bayes classifier (R e1071). The public reads were quality trimmed at Q25 with fastp and then assembled into clones with MiXCR by TCRdb, keeping productive beta chains. Records with the same CDR3 protein are collapsed into one entry carrying the most frequent genes and DNA. TCRdb assigned the V and J calls; the authors' analysis was not used. The sample table lists 250,000 to 300,000 distinct CDR3 sequences, about 17% of them with a count of one. Just over 55% of the sample goes to the ten largest clones.

This clonotype was recorded a few times. Its antigen target is currently unknown. No clone much larger than this one lies a single base away; base qualities are absent. Per the germline V gene, SGHRS is the CDR1 and YFSETQ is the CDR2. The CDR3 numbers 16 residues from cysteine through phenylalanine. Only CDR3 DNA is held: 48 bases, read in frame from base 1. V is pared back by 0 bases and J by 5 bases, with 17 bases lying between the germline termini. Moderately to severely active disease, a Clinical Activity Score of at least 3, a NOSPECS grade of at least 4, and a duration under 3 months were present in ophthalmopathy patients. Patients with uncontrolled infections, other autoimmune diseases, pregnancy or lactation were excluded. Clinical symptoms, serum thyroxine and TRAb, thyroid ultrasound, and orbital computed tomography formed the basis for the diagnoses. Ficoll-Paque density gradient centrifugation was used to isolate PBMCs from around 10 ml of fresh peripheral blood. Total RNA was extracted using Trizol reagent, and RNA quality was assessed on an Agilent 2100 Bioanalyzer.

The TCR comes from a woman aged 60-75 years with Graves' ophthalmopathy. The sample was blood. The chain employs TRBV5-1 and TRBJ2-5, with TRBD1 as a weak D call on 7 bases. The CDR3 region: CASSLDPTGRSETQYF. DNA sequence: TGCGCCAGCAGCTTGGATCCGACAGGGAGGAGCGAGACCCAGTACTTC.